This T cell receptor (beta chain) comes out of a study of CXCR3-negative and CXCR3-positive naive CD8 T cells. Study-level points and caveats: Naive CXCR3-negative and CXCR3-positive cells had similar TRBV-TRBJ usage; memory differed. Naive cells with CXCR3 showed TRB CDR3s that were more hydrophobic than those in CXCR3-negative naive cells.

Libraries were UMI-labeled 5' RACE TRB cDNA. TCRdb reprocessed the 5' RACE reads and stores each CDR3 protein as one record, lacking DNA. In all, the sample yields 75,000 to 95,000 distinct CDR3 sequences. Sorting yielded triplicates of 300,000 cells for each CD8+ T cell subset. Naive CD8+ T cells were CD45RO-CCR7+CD27+CD95-. As regards this clonotype: Antigen: not known.

CDR1 is SQVTM and CDR2 is ANQGSEA in the germline V gene. This CDR3 region has 14 residues. This receptor was obtained from a human donor in good health. Some clones in this sample may be carry-over from other donors' samples. The V gene is TRBV29-1, the J gene TRBJ1-1. Sequencing was carried out using naive CXCR3- CD8+ T cells from blood. Described subset: CD45RO-CCR7+CD27+CD95- naive CD8+ T cells lacking CXCR3 (TNR3-). CDR3 amino acids: CSVEAPKTNTEAFF. The full variable domain, completed using reference TRBV29-1 and TRBJ1-1, is SAVISQKPSRDICQRGTSLTIQCQVDSQVTMMFWYRQQPGQSLTLIATANQGSEATYESGFVIDKFPISRPNLTFSTLTVSNMSPEDSSIYLCSVEAPKTNTEAFFGQGTRLTVV.